This TCR beta chain stems from a study of Tregs in tolerant kidney transplant recipients. Whole-study results and caveats: Findings come from small patient numbers and require larger validation. Activated donor B cell expansion appeared to reveal the most relevant donor-specific TCRbeta repertoire. Some patients' samples used different primers over time, so nucleotide sequences weren't comparable.

V was clipped by 0 bases and J by 4 bases; unmatched bases: 8. Per the germline V gene, CDR1 is SEHNR and CDR2 is FQNEAQ (reference sequence). The CDR3 contains 17 residues. Unstimulated regulatory T cells (CD4+CD25+CD127-), CD4+CD25- non-regulatory cells, CD4 and CD8 cells were FACS-sorted from thawed PBMCs. Clones were sequenced by immunoSEQ multiplex PCR, and TCRdb holds only the in-frame ones, with some missing. The table lists some 62,000 clones, roughly 98% of them singletons. As to this clone: Antigen specificity is unknown.

The chain has TRBV7-9 and TRBJ2-1; 8 nucleotides match TRBD2. This specimen was Tregs from blood, taken before the transplant. The clonotype originates from a human donor who received a combined kidney and bone marrow transplant. In DNA form, the CDR3 reads TGTGCCAGCAGCTTAGCGCTCGGTAGCGGGAATTACAATGAGCAGTTCTTC. Protein: CASSLALGSGNYNEQFF.